The present T cell receptor (beta chain) was sequenced within a study of cytomegalovirus exposure and HLA in healthy donors listed by TCRdb under 2017. General notes on the study: In an earlier analysis of roughly 500 of the donors, about 260 Gb of sequence data and just under 120 million unique TCR beta sequences from about 180 million T cells were reported. The study aimed to test whether cataloging public T cell receptors could reveal signatures of past pathogen exposure. Rather than using new phenotypic data, the later analysis identified candidate immune exposures from TCR beta sequences and from how often those sequences occurred across donors. A later genetic analysis used genome-wide SNP genotypes for about 55% of the 666 donors, treating that subset as a discovery cohort. An early release covering roughly 640 HLA-typed donors comprised about 300 gigabases of sequencing data and around 80 million unique TCR sequences. Among 300 to 500 genotyped donors of the cohort, an average of roughly 230,000 unique TCR beta nucleotide sequences was sequenced per donor, of which about 18% were non-productive. Typing coverage varied by locus: about 629-630 donors for A, B, C, DRB1 and DQB1; 522 for DQA1; 606 for DPA1; roughly 450 for DPB1. Donor age, sex, ethnicity and CMV serostatus were collected together with the repertoire data. In a later analysis, previously published TCR beta repertoires from about 670 donors were re-analyzed and high-resolution HLA genotyping was added so that TCR occurrence patterns could be studied. Along with the roughly 700-subject first cohort, a separate validation cohort of around 110 different subjects was used. An earlier analysis of more than 450 of the donors used high-throughput TCR beta sequencing to judge whether each TCR beta V gene segment behaved as functional or pseudogenic. Class I and class II HLA loci were covered by the typing at four-digit resolution. The T cell repertoires of several hundred subjects were profiled by immunosequencing and related to cytomegalovirus serostatus. Among the roughly 370 genotyped donors, around 81% belonged to the genetic ancestry cluster associated with self-reported Caucasian donors. Every discovery cohort repertoire had been produced on one sequencing platform. The study combined high-throughput TCR immunosequencing, statistical association of individual TCRs with disease status, and machine learning to predict cytomegalovirus infection status. Roughly 5 DR-DQ haplotypes were handled as single units for association and clustering because linkage in the cohort was strong.

Receptors were amplified or captured by the immunoSEQ multiplex PCR assay. For the multiplex PCR, a mixture combining 60 forward primers for TCR Vbeta segments and 13 reverse primers for TCR Jbeta segments was used. The CDR3 region of rearranged TCR beta genes was amplified from genomic DNA by a multiplex PCR assay. The amplified TCR beta libraries were sequenced on the Illumina HiSeq System as 87-base-pair reads. Under the source paper's analysis protocol: In a later analysis, roughly 80 million unique TCR beta chains were counted across the roughly 670 repertoires, and around 11 million of these chains were shared by at least two donors. Raw reads were error-corrected and collapsed into unique sequences with a nearest-neighbor algorithm that merged closely related sequences to remove PCR and sequencing errors. Alignment of CDR3 sequences to IMGT reference sequences was used to assign V, D and J gene segments. Each retained sequence needed at least a six-nucleotide match to both a V gene segment and a J gene segment. Rearrangements were called productive when the CDR3 lacked stop codons and stayed in frame with V and J; all others were non-productive. CDR3 was defined according to IMGT convention as the region running from the second conserved V-encoded cysteine to the conserved J-encoded phenylalanine. In an earlier analysis of 500 to 650 of the donors, sequences lacking an unambiguous match to a single V gene segment were excluded. An earlier analysis of a few hundred of the donors called V segments functional above 56.7% productive rearrangements and segregating when the between-donor standard deviation exceeded 5%. A statistical classification framework was developed to diagnose cytomegalovirus status using the catalog of TCR beta chain sequences. V and J gene assignment, in a later analysis, came from comparing TCR nucleotide sequences with IMGT/GENE-DB human TR gene sequences. A later analysis assigned CDR3 sequences and most-parsimonious VDJ recombination scenarios with the TCRdist pipeline. A later analysis defined each TCR beta chain by its CDR3 amino acid sequence plus V-gene family, and excluded reads lacking a unique V-gene family. To address suspected cross-contamination and a sequencing artifact, a later analysis removed some 620 highly shared, low-generation-probability nucleotide sequences. For each public chain, a later analysis derived a clonal expansion index from normalized ranks of inferred template counts within each repertoire. Generation probabilities in a later analysis came from a VDJ recombination model fitted to out-of-frame rearrangements, and those results were checked against IGoR. In a later analysis, TCR-TCR, TCR-HLA and TCR-CMV co-occurrence was scored with hypergeometric tests, and a repertoire-size bias correction was applied to TCR pairs. False discovery rates were estimated in a later analysis by permuting HLA or CMV assignments 20 times. In a later analysis, co-occurring TCRs were grouped with DBSCAN, and TCRdist sequence similarity was added when clustering was performed within HLA-allele-positive subsets. For co-occurrence clustering, repertoires with fewer than 30,000 or more than 120,000 public chains were excluded, along with five repertoires with anomalous nucleotide sharing. TCRdb's version of the immuneACCESS table is confined to in-frame rearrangements and falls short of the full clone set. An unresolved V gene accounts for under half of the shortfall where checked; the remainder is of unknown origin. Clone size and the V and J calls come from that table; the DNA yielded D and trimming. This sample has 250,000 or so clones in its table, and 70% to 90% of those were observed once. The top ten clonotypes cover around 8% of the sample.

The CDR3 has 13 amino acids, counting the end cysteine and phenylalanine. Here the CDR3 DNA is all that survives: 39 bases in frame from base 1. The germline V gene specifies KGHSH as CDR1 and LQKENI as CDR2. Trimming leaves V shorter by 4 bases and J shorter by 8 bases, with the junction holding 4 bases beyond the gene matches. This clone was seen only a few times. Its antigen specificity is not known. One base away there is no much larger clone; base qualities are not given. What the work shows at the level of the full study, not this receptor alone: Strong co-occurrence of HLA alleles, especially DR and DQ, made assigning TCR associations to individual alleles difficult. In this cohort, only TCR beta chains were sequenced, and detectable features were limited by the absence of alpha or paired-chain data. The study listed over 150 TCR beta chains as associated with cytomegalovirus. In a later analysis, 16,951 TCR beta sequences were associated with specific HLA alleles at a false discovery rate of 0.05. Compared with equally common non-associated chains, HLA-associated TCR beta chains in a later analysis were more clonally expanded and had lower generation probabilities. A cluster of highly shared sequence variants was judged likely to represent a technical artifact of the sequencing pipeline. A later genetic analysis associated a missense DCLRE1C variant with V-gene and J-gene trimming of TCR beta chains, and an independent cohort replicated the association. A later analysis reported that several top co-occurrence clusters appeared linked to parvovirus B19, influenza, CMV and Epstein-Barr virus. While some public TCRs were present in many individuals, most TCR sequences turned up only very rarely across donors. In vitro tests confirmed that a few of the cytomegalovirus-associated TCR beta chains recognize cytomegalovirus antigens. Correlated functional status among segregating V segments might be attributable to linkage disequilibrium, but an unknown experimental factor could not be ruled out. Because HLA typing was unavailable for some donors at each locus, only the typed subset was used in association tests. According to a later genetic analysis, donors in an Asian-associated ancestry cluster had fewer N-insertions in productive TCRs than the approximately 700-donor mean. According to a later analysis, TCR association rates differed among HLA loci, with DRB1 alleles showing the most associated TCRs and HLA-C alleles showing the fewest. According to a later analysis, most CMV-associated TCR beta chains appeared to be HLA-restricted, and the HLA associations seemed to be driven largely by CMV exposure. For the cohort, immune exposure information was limited to CMV serostatus. A further reported finding was that TCR beta sequences accurately predicted the HLA-A and HLA-B alleles for most subjects in the first cohort. Broadly in line with IMGT annotations, most TCR beta V segments showed up in productive rearrangements about 87% or about 30% of the time in an earlier analysis of several hundred of the donors. Some IMGT-functional V segments, including TRBV6-2 and TRBV6-3, could not be distinguished by the 87-base-pair reads and were therefore excluded. The classifier was reported to diagnose cytomegalovirus status with high specificity and sensitivity in both the original and validation cohorts. Presence/absence analyses assumed roughly uniform sequencing depth across donors, an assumption that may not hold. Because counts were too low, 15 or so rarely observed V segments, including chromosome 9 orphons, were excluded from the earlier analysis of 587 of the donors. The authors suggested that the approach could potentially be generalized to other disease states and immunological phenotypes.

In total, approximately 700 healthy bone marrow donors made up the cohort. All cohort members were sampled while nominally healthy, although unrecorded immune exposures were likely present. The donor tested CMV seropositive and was one of the 289 seropositive cohort members. Every donor gave a peripheral blood sample, and the peripheral blood mononuclear cells from that sample were used for TCR beta sequencing. Genomic DNA extraction from the blood cell samples was performed with the Qiagen DNeasy Blood Extraction Kit. Sequencing was carried out using PBMCs. Recombination linked TRBV18 to TRBJ2-1; TRBD1 fits 8 bases in the junction. This TCR was recovered from a woman aged 60-75 years in good health and CMV-seropositive. The DNA is TGTGCCAGCTCACGGACAGGGTTACATGAGCAGTTCTTC. It specifies CASSRTGLHEQFF. Reference TRBV18 and TRBJ2-1 genes cover what lies past the CDR3, so the full variable domain is NAGVMQNPRHLVRRRGQEARLRCSPMKGHSHVYWYRQLPEEGLKFMVYLQKENIIDESGMPKERFSAEFPKEGPSILRIQQVVRGDSAAYFCASSRTGLHEQFFGPGTRLTVL.